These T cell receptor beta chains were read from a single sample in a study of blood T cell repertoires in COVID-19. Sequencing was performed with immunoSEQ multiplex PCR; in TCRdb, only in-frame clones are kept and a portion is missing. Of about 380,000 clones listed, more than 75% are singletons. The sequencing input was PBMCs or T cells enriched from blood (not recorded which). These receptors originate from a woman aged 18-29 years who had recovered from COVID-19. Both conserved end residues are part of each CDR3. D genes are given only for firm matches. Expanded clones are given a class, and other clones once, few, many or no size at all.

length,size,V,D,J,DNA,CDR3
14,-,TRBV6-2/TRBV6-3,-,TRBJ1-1,TGTGCCAGCAGTTACTACGCAGGGGCTCCTGAAGCTTTCTTT,CASSYYAGAPEAFF
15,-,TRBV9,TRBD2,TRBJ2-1,TGTGCCAGCAGCATAGGACTAGCGGACTACAATGAGCAGTTCTTC,CASSIGLADYNEQFF
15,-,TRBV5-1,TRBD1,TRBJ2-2,TGCGCCAGCAGTAAGGACAGGGGGCTAACCGGGGAGCTGTTTTTT,CASSKDRGLTGELFF
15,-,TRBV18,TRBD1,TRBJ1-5,TGTGCCAGCTCACCCCGGGACAGGGGGCTTCAGCCCCAGCATTTT,CASSPRDRGLQPQHF
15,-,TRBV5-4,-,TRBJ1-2,TGTGCCAGCAGTACAAGAAAGGGGGGGGTGTATGGCTACACCTTC,CASSTRKGGVYGYTF
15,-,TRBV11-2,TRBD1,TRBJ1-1,TGTGCCAGCAGCAAACCGGGACAGAGGAACACTGAAGCTTTCTTT,CASSKPGQRNTEAFF
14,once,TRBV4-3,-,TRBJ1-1,TGCGCCAGCAGCCAAGACTCCGGAATCGGGGGAGCTTTCTTT,CASSQDSGIGGAFF
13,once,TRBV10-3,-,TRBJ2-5,TGTGCCATCAGACCAACAGGGAAAGAGACCCAGTACTTC,CAIRPTGKETQYF
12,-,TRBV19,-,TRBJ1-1,TGTGCCACTCTCAAAGGGGCCACTGAAGCTTTCTTT,CATLKGATEAFF
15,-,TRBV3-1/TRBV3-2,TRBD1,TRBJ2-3,TGTGCCAGCAGCCACAGGGGGCGTAGCACAGATACGCAGTATTTT,CASSHRGRSTDTQYF
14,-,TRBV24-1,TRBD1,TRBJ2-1,TGTGCCACCATAAAGGGGGACAGCACTAATGAGCAGTTCTTC,CATIKGDSTNEQFF
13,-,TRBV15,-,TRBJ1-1,TGTGCCACCAGCAGAGGTCTCTCCACTGAAGCTTTCTTT,CATSRGLSTEAFF
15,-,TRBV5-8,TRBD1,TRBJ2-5,TGTGCCAGCAGCCGAATTGACAGGGACCAAGAGACCCAGTACTTC,CASSRIDRDQETQYF
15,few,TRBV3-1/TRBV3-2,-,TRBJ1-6,TGTGCCAGCAGCCAAGGTAGGCAGGGGAATTCACCCCTCCACTTT,CASSQGRQGNSPLHF
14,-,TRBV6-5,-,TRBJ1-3,TGTGCCAGCAGGCTCACAGGAAGTGGAAACACCATATATTTT,CASRLTGSGNTIYF
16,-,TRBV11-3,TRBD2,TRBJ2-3,TGTGCCAGCAGCCCGGGGACTAGCGGGGGCACAGATACGCAGTATTTT,CASSPGTSGGTDTQYF
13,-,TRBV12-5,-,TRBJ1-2,TGTGCTAGTGGCCTATCACAGGGCTATGGCTACACCTTC,CASGLSQGYGYTF
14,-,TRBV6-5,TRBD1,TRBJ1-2,TGTGCCAGCAGCCCCGGGACAGGGGTAGGTGGCTACACCTTC,CASSPGTGVGGYTF
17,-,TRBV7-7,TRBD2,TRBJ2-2,TGTGCTAGCAGCCAAGAGGGACTAGCGGGGAACACCGGGGAGCTGTTTTTT,CASSQEGLAGNTGELFF
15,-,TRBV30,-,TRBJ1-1,TGTGCCTGGAGCGACTCACCCGGCAGGGGCACTGAAGCTTTCTTT,CAWSDSPGRGTEAFF
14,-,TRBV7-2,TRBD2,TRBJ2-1,TGTGCCAGCAGCCCTCTGACTAGCGGGGGGGCTTGGTTCTTC,CASSPLTSGGAWFF
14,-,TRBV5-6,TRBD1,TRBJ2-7,TGTGCCAGCAGCCGGGGACAGGCGGGTCTCGAGCAGTACTTC,CASSRGQAGLEQYF
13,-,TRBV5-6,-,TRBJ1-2,TGTGCCAGCAGCCTAGGCGGGACGGATGGCTACACCTTC,CASSLGGTDGYTF
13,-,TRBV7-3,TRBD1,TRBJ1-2,TGTGCCAGCAGCCTAGGGACAGGGGGCGGCTACACCTTC,CASSLGTGGGYTF
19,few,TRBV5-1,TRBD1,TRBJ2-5,TGCGCCAGCAGCTTGATGCGGACAGGGAGAATGGGGCTACAAGAGACCCAGTACTTC,CASSLMRTGRMGLQETQYF
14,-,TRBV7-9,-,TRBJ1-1,TGTGCCAGCAGCACACAGCTTATGAACACTGAAGCTTTCTTT,CASSTQLMNTEAFF
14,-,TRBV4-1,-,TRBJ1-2,TGCGCCAGCAGCCAGACCTTGGCGGGGTTGGGCTACACCTTC,CASSQTLAGLGYTF
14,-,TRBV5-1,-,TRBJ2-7,TGCGCCAGCAGCCCATTCAGGGGGGACGACGAGCAGTACTTC,CASSPFRGDDEQYF
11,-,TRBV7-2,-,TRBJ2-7,TGTGCCAGCAGATCGGGTGAAGCGCAGTACTTC,CASRSGEAQYF
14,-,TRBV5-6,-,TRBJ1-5,TGTGCCAGCAGCTTAGGGGGATACAATCAGCCCCAGCATTTT,CASSLGGYNQPQHF
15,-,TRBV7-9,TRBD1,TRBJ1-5,TGTGCCAGCAGCCCTAGCGGGACAGTGAATCAGCCCCAGCATTTT,CASSPSGTVNQPQHF
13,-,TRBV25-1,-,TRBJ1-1,TGTGCCAGCAGGGGGGGAGGAAATCCTGAAGCTTTCTTT,CASRGGGNPEAFF
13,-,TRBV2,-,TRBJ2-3,TGTGCCAGCAGTACGGGAACCACAGATACGCAGTATTTT,CASSTGTTDTQYF
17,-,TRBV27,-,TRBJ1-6,TGTGCCAGCAGTCGAGAGGCCGGGACATTGGTCGATTCACCCCTCCACTTT,CASSREAGTLVDSPLHF
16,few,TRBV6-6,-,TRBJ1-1,TGTGCCAGCAGACGATCTTTTGACAGCCTGAACACTGAAGCTTTCTTT,CASRRSFDSLNTEAFF
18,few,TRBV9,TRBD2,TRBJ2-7,TGTGCCAGCAGCCCCCAGGCCCTTAGCGGGGGCCTATTCTACGAGCAGTACTTC,CASSPQALSGGLFYEQYF
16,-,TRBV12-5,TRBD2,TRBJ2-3,TGTGCTAGTGGCCGCGAACTAGCGGGGAGCACAGATACGCAGTATTTT,CASGRELAGSTDTQYF
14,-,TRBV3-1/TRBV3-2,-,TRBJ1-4,TGTGCCAGCAGCCAACAGGGGAAGGGTGAAAAACTGTTTTTT,CASSQQGKGEKLFF
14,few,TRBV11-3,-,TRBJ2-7,TGTGCCAGCAGCTTAGGTTCAGGGGACTACGAGCAGTACTTC,CASSLGSGDYEQYF
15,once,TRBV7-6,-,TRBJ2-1,TGTGCCAGCAGCCCGACCCTCGGGGGTGAGAATGAGCAGTTCTTC,CASSPTLGGENEQFF
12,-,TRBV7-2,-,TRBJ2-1,TGTGCCAGCAGCTCAGGGGGGAATGAGCAGTTCTTC,CASSSGGNEQFF
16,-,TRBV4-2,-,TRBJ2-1,TGTGCCAGCCGACCCGGGCCGGACTACCCCTACAATGAGCAGTTCTTC,CASRPGPDYPYNEQFF
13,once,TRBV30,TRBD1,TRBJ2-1,TGTGCCTGGACACAGGGGGCCGGCAATGAGCAGTTCTTC,CAWTQGAGNEQFF
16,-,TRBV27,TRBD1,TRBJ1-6,TGTGCCAGCAGCCCCGGACAGGGGGACGGAGGTTCACCCCTCCACTTT,CASSPGQGDGGSPLHF
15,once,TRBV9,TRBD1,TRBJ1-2,TGTGCCAGCAGCGCCATAGGGGTATCAGGGGGCGGCTACACCTTC,CASSAIGVSGGGYTF
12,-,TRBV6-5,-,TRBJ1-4,TGTGCCACCTTCGGGGGTGGAGAAAAACTGTTTTTT,CATFGGGEKLFF
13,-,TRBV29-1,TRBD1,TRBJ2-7,TGCAGCGTTGGAGACGACAGGGCCTACGAGCAGTACTTC,CSVGDDRAYEQYF
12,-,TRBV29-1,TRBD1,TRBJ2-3,TGCAGCCTGGGACAGGGCACAGATACGCAGTATTTT,CSLGQGTDTQYF
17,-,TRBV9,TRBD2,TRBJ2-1,TGTGCCAGCAGCGTACGGGCTAGCGGGGGGGCTATAAATGAGCAGTTCTTC,CASSVRASGGAINEQFF
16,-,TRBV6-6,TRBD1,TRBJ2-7,TGTGCCAGCAGTTACCTGCAGGGGGCTCTCTCCTACGAGCAGTACTTC,CASSYLQGALSYEQYF
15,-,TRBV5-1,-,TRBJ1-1,TGCGCCAGCAGCTTGGATAGGGGTATGAACACTGAAGCTTTCTTT,CASSLDRGMNTEAFF
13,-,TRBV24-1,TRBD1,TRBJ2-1,TGTGCCACTAGGGACAGGGCCTACAATGAGCAGTTCTTC,CATRDRAYNEQFF
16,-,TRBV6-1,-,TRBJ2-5,TGTGCCAGCAGTGAAAGGAGGAACTATCCCACAGAGACCCAGTACTTC,CASSERRNYPTETQYF
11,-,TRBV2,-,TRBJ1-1,TGTGCCAGCAGTGTTTGGCAATTAGCTTTCTTT,CASSVWQLAFF
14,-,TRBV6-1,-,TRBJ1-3,TGTGCCAGCAGTGAATTGGCAGGGGAACACACCATATATTTT,CASSELAGEHTIYF
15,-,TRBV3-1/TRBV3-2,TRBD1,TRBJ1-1,TGTGCCAGCAGCCAAGAAGGACAGGGCAGCACTGAAGCTTTCTTT,CASSQEGQGSTEAFF